These 17 T cell receptor beta chains were sequenced from one sample in a study of graft-versus-host responses after intestinal transplantation. Using immunoSEQ multiplex PCR, the repertoire was profiled, and TCRdb retains in-frame clones only, with some absent. The sample records about 80,000 clones, roughly 90% being singletons. Sequencing used PBMCs, obtained 98 days after intestinal transplantation. Receptors were obtained from a human patient who received an intestinal transplant, so some T cells may come from the graft donor.

The chain links TRBV28 to TRBJ2-7; 14 positions agree with TRBD2. Per germline, CDR1 MDHEN and CDR2 SYDVKM. This CDR3 comprises 16 residues. V dropped 6 bases and J dropped 2; count of bases not matched to a gene: 6. CDR3 amino acids: CASRGLAGVPAYEQYF. DNA for the CDR3: TGTGCCAGCAGGGGACTAGCGGGAGTTCCCGCCTACGAGCAGTACTTC.

The gene calls are TRBV9 and TRBJ2-5; TRBD2 matches at 13 bases. The CDR3 covers 17 residues. Germline CDR1 is SGDLS and CDR2 is YYNGEE. The V gene end was trimmed by 4 bases and the J gene end by 0 bases; junction bases not matched to a gene: 6. This chain's CDR3 is CASSPEGLAGYQETQYF. The CDR3 DNA reads TGTGCCAGCAGCCCAGAGGGACTAGCGGGGTACCAAGAGACCCAGTACTTC.

The chain has TRBV10-2 and TRBJ2-7; either TRBD1 or TRBD2 may fit D (5 bases each). The germline gives CDR1 WSHSY, CDR2 SAAADI. The CDR3 has 15 amino acids. V lost 2 bases and J 1 base, leaving 12 bases between the germline ends. CDR3 sequence: CASSEPRDPSYEQYF. In DNA form, the CDR3 reads TGCGCCAGCAGTGAGCCCCGGGACCCGTCCTACGAGCAGTACTTC.

This rearrangement joins TRBV5-1 to TRBJ2-1, with D unclear. Germline V gives CDR1 SGHRS, CDR2 YFSETQ. This CDR3 has 11 residues. The germline V and J ends were trimmed by 7 bases and 7 bases, with 9 bases remaining between them. In DNA form, the CDR3 reads TGCGCCAGCGGGAAGGAAAATGAGCAGTTCTTC. It specifies CASGKENEQFF.

About this clone: Other DNA sequences of this sample code for an identical CDR3. V and J are TRBV6-5 and TRBJ1-1; D is unresolved. The CDR3 length is 16 residues. Trimming removed 0 bases at V and 2 bases at J, with 13 bases between. Germline lookup yields CDR1 MNHEY and CDR2 SVGAGI. The CDR3 DNA sequence: TGTGCCAGCAGTTACTCACCCATAAGAACAAACACTGAAGCTTTCTTT. It codes for CASSYSPIRTNTEAFF.

Here the CDR3 reads CASRTGGNEQFF. The CDR3 coding sequence is TGTGCCAGCAGGACAGGGGGCAATGAGCAGTTCTTC. The chain joins TRBV6-6 to TRBJ2-1; 9 bases are shared with TRBD1. Germline lookup yields CDR1 MNHNY and CDR2 SVGAGI (reference sequence). J lost 6 bases, V lost 6 bases, and 0 bases had no gene match. The CDR3 has 12 amino acids.

The V gene is TRBV13, the J gene TRBJ2-1; TRBD2 matches 10 bases. J gave up 5 bases and V 2 bases, and 3 bases lay outside the gene matches. Germline values: CDR1 PRHDT, CDR2 FYEKMQ (reference sequence). The CDR3 extends over 15 amino acids. The CDR3 bases are TGTGCCAGCAGCTTAAGCGGGGGGGTAAACAATGAGCAGTTCTTC. It encodes CASSLSGGVNNEQFF.

The rearrangement uses TRBV15 and TRBJ2-2, with 16 positions matching TRBD2. The germline V gene has CDR1 LNHNV and CDR2 YYDKDF (reference sequence). After removal of 2 bases from V and 5 bases from J, the junction contained 8 bases not matched to a gene. The CDR3 contains 19 residues. The CDR3 protein is CATSRLGLAGGPGTGELFF. The CDR3 coding sequence is TGTGCCACCAGCAGATTGGGACTAGCGGGAGGGCCGGGAACCGGGGAGCTGTTTTTT.

The V call is TRBV21-1, the J call TRBJ1-2. TRBV21-1 is marked as a pseudogene. The CDR3 has 16 residues. The CDR3 sequence is CASSEGGTVSNYGYTF. The DNA for the CDR3 is TGTGCCAGCAGCGAGGGAGGGACAGTGTCTAACTATGGCTACACCTTC.

V is TRBV29-1 and J is TRBJ2-7; 7 bases are shared with TRBD1. CDR1 and CDR2 (germline): SQVTM, ANQGSEA. With 7 bases clipped from V and 0 bases from J, the junction kept 6 bases outside the gene matches. The CDR3 sequence is 13 residues long. CDR3 residues: CSAVGDSSYEQYF. The DNA of the CDR3 is TGCAGCGCCGTCGGGGACAGCTCCTACGAGCAGTACTTC.

The chain combines TRBV6-1 with TRBJ1-1; unclear D gene. CDR3 length equals 13 residues. CDR1 is MNHNS, CDR2 SASEGT, per germline. The V end was cut by 7 bases, the J end by 4 bases, with 13 bases between. The CDR3 coding sequence is TGTGCCAGCAACCCCGCGCGGAGCACTGAAGCTTTCTTT. Its translation: CASNPARSTEAFF.

The chain is built from TRBV27 and TRBJ2-7; D remains ambiguous. Trimming removed 4 bases at V and 3 bases at J, with 13 bases between. Per germline, CDR1 MNHEY and CDR2 SMNVEV (reference sequence). The CDR3 covers 14 residues. This chain's CDR3 is CASSSKTTFYEQYF. The CDR3 DNA is TGTGCCAGCAGTTCAAAGACAACGTTCTACGAGCAGTACTTC.

The chain has TRBV6-5 and TRBJ1-1; D may be TRBD1 (6 bases). Looked up from germline, CDR1 is MNHEY and CDR2 is SVGAGI. The CDR3 extends over 12 amino acids. V gave up 5 bases and J gave up 5 bases, with 9 bases separating them. Here the CDR3 reads CASSTGLTEAFF. The CDR3 DNA reads as TGTGCCAGCAGTACAGGGTTAACTGAAGCTTTCTTT.

This clone was seen a single time. The chain has TRBV5-1 and TRBJ1-1; D possibly corresponds to TRBD1 (5 bases). The CDR3 runs to 14 residues. V was pared by 0 bases and J by 4 bases, with 10 bases between. The germline V gene has CDR1 SGHRS and CDR2 YFSETQ. CDR3 protein: CASSLDRDGTEAFF. The CDR3 DNA is TGCGCCAGCAGCTTGGACCGGGACGGCACTGAAGCTTTCTTT.

The chain has TRBV4-1 and TRBJ2-3; 7 bases align to TRBD2. The CDR3 covers 17 residues. Germline CDR1 reads MGHRA; CDR2 reads YSYEKL. With V trimmed by 0 bases and J by 0 bases, 6 bases remained unmatched. DNA of the CDR3: TGCGCCAGCAGCCAAGATCAACTAGCGATGAGCACAGATACGCAGTATTTT. Amino acids: CASSQDQLAMSTDTQYF.

CDR3 amino acids: CASTQGTGTDTQYF. DNA for the CDR3: TGTGCCAGCACCCAGGGGACAGGGACAGATACGCAGTATTTT. This chain connects TRBV7-9 to TRBJ2-3; the match to TRBD1 covers 9 bases. Germline-derived CDR1 and CDR2 are SEHNR and FQNEAQ (reference sequence). With V trimmed by 7 bases and J by 3 bases, 5 bases remained unmatched. This CDR3 region has 14 residues.

This clone came up once. This sequence joins TRBV27 and TRBJ1-2; D may be TRBD1 (5 bases). V was shortened by 7 bases and J by 8 bases, with 17 bases between the two germline ends. Germline CDR1 and CDR2: MNHEY and SMNVEV (reference sequence). The CDR3 has 13 residues. Here the CDR3 reads CASTGRNGGGYTF. As DNA, the CDR3 is TGTGCCAGCACCGGGAGGAACGGGGGGGGCTACACCTTC.